This TCR beta chain was captured in a study of CD8 T cells in Susac syndrome. Study results and caveats: The study's TCR sequencing and HLA analysis covered a relatively small number of individuals, and the study acknowledged this.

It was with random hexamers that roughly 0.45 to 1 ug RNA was reverse transcribed. Multiplex PCR with immunoSEQ amplified the TCR beta CDR3 across 54 Vbeta and 13 Jbeta. From the immunoSEQ multiplex PCR reads, TCRdb called clonotypes with MiXCR, one entry per CDR3 protein. Among about 300,000 distinct CDR3 sequences listed, almost 85% were seen once. This clonotype was seen more than once but under ten times. Its antigen is undetermined. Unmatched junction bases numbered 9, after V lost 2 bases and J lost 7 bases. Germline assignment: CDR1 MDHEN and CDR2 SYDVKM. This CDR3 comprises 15 residues. V and J are TRBV28 and TRBJ2-7; 9 bases are shared with TRBD2. The source is a human donor with multiple sclerosis. Input material: CD8+ T cells from PBMCs. The CDR3 sequence: CASSLLAGLGGEQYF. The CDR3 nucleotides are TGTGCCAGCAGTTTACTAGCGGGGTTGGGGGGAGAGCAGTACTTC. Using reference TRBV28 and TRBJ2-7 for the parts outside the CDR3, the full variable domain is DVKVTQSSRYLVKRTGEKVFLECVQDMDHENMFWYRQDPGLGLRLIYFSYDVKMKEKGDIPEGYSVSREKKERFSLILESASTNQTSMYLCASSLLAGLGGEQYFGPGTRLTVT.